One sample yielded the 22 T cell receptor beta chains listed below, sequenced in a study of blood T cell repertoires in COVID-19. Method: immunoSEQ multiplex PCR; TCRdb's copy keeps in-frame clones and lacks some. The sample holds over 250,000 clones; about 89% are singletons and the top ten take around 9.5%. The sequenced material came from peripheral blood. The receptors derive from a man aged 35 to 55 who had recovered from COVID-19.

The chain uses TRBV6-2 or TRBV6-3 and TRBJ2-1; 10 nucleotides align to TRBD2. V gave up 5 bases and J gave up 4 bases; unmatched junction bases: 5. The CDR3 length is 15 residues. Per germline, CDR1 MNHEY and CDR2 SVGEGT. CDR3 DNA sequence: TGTGCCAGCAGTACCCAGCGGGGGGGTTACAATGAGCAGTTCTTC. Translated: CASSTQRGGYNEQFF.

The J gene is TRBJ2-1, the V gene TRBV24-1; TRBD1 is a possible D gene (6 bases). V lost 4 bases and J 9 bases, leaving 9 bases between the germline ends. The CDR3 has 12 amino acids. CDR1 is KGHDR and CDR2 is SFDVKD in the germline V gene. The CDR3 sequence: CATSEKQGEQFF. DNA of the CDR3: TGTGCCACCAGTGAGAAACAGGGTGAGCAGTTCTTC.

The chain uses TRBV7-9 and TRBJ2-7; D gene unclear. CDR3 length: 12 residues. CDR1 and CDR2 (germline): SEHNR, FQNEAQ (reference sequence). The V end lost 7 bases, the J end lost 5 bases, and 12 bases lay between the germline ends. CDR3 residues: CASTYQSHEQYF. Written as DNA, the CDR3 is TGTGCCAGCACCTATCAGTCCCACGAGCAGTACTTC.

The chain is built from TRBV10-3 and TRBJ1-5; TRBD1 matches at 8 bases. The CDR3 contains 15 residues. Germline trimming cut 2 bases from V and 9 bases from J; bases unmatched to any gene: 9. Per germline, CDR1 ENHRY and CDR2 SYGVKD. The CDR3 DNA reads TGTGCCATCAGTGAGGGGACAGGAGGTAGAGTGCCCCAGCATTTT. It encodes CAISEGTGGRVPQHF.

As for this clone: The DNA is left out, because the CDR3 cannot be placed on it with certainty; the CDR3 is given as TCRdb lists it. CDR3 region: CASSTVAGGATNF. This chain links TRBV19 with TRBJ2-5; the table names TRBD2, a call not compared with the DNA. Termini included, the CDR3 measures 13 amino acids. Per germline, CDR1 LNHDA and CDR2 SQIVND (reference sequence).

The chain uses TRBV6-2 or TRBV6-3 and TRBJ1-2; unclear D gene. The CDR3 has 12 residues. Trimming removed 5 bases at V and 5 bases at J, with 9 bases between. Germline V gene data show CDR1 as MNHEY and CDR2 as SVGEGT. CDR3 bases: TGTGCCAGCAGTACAAATTTTTATGGCTACACCTTC. It translates to CASSTNFYGYTF.

The rearrangement uses TRBV30 and TRBJ1-2; 11 nucleotides match TRBD1. CDR1 is GTSNPN, CDR2 SVGIG, per germline (reference sequence). There are 15 residues in the CDR3. J gave up 3 bases and V 1 base, and 4 bases lay outside the gene matches. This CDR3 reads CAWSEGQGGYYGYTF. CDR3 coding DNA: TGTGCCTGGAGTGAGGGACAGGGGGGATACTATGGCTACACCTTC.

This chain uses TRBV5-1 with TRBJ2-1, with D possibly matching TRBD2 (6 bases). Germline loops: CDR1 SGHRS, CDR2 YFSETQ. The CDR3 has 15 residues. V gave up 4 bases and J gave up 3 bases, with 14 bases separating them. CDR3 loop: CASSPGTALYNEQFF. In nucleotides, the CDR3 is TGCGCCAGCAGCCCCGGGACTGCCCTCTACAATGAGCAGTTCTTC.

The CDR3 DNA follows: TGTGCCAGCAGTCGGGACCAGGGGTATGGCTACACCTTC. Protein product: CASSRDQGYGYTF. The chain recombines TRBV6-1 with TRBJ1-2; D may be TRBD1 (6 bases). V dropped 5 bases and J dropped 5 bases, with 12 bases sitting between them. CDR3 size: 13 residues. Germline assignment: CDR1 MNHNS and CDR2 SASEGT.

This clone is categorized as medium-sized. This sequence joins TRBV5-6 and TRBJ1-4; D is possibly TRBD1 (6 bases). The CDR3 sequence is 17 residues long. The germline V gene encodes CDR1 SGHDT and CDR2 YYEEEE. Trimming took off 3 bases at V and 0 bases at J, with 15 bases between the two ends. The CDR3 DNA reads as TGTGCCAGCAGCTCCACTGGGGACACGTCAACTAATGAAAAACTGTTTTTT. This sequence encodes CASSSTGDTSTNEKLFF.

DNA of the CDR3: TGTGCCAGCAGTAGGACAGGGGCTGGTCAGCCCCAGCATTTT. As protein: CASSRTGAGQPQHF. The rearrangement uses TRBV27 and TRBJ1-5; 9 bases line up with TRBD1. The CDR3 extends over 14 amino acids. Trimming removed 5 bases from V and 6 bases from J; junction bases left unmatched: 5. Germline V gives CDR1 MNHEY, CDR2 SMNVEV (reference sequence).

The chain employs TRBV5-1 and TRBJ2-1; 13 bases agree with TRBD2. Germline CDR1 is SGHRS and CDR2 is YFSETQ. V was pared by 4 bases and J by 9 bases, with 10 bases of the junction left unmatched. The CDR3 has 16 residues. This CDR3 reads CASSLLTSGRSGEQFF. CDR3 DNA sequence: TGCGCCAGCAGCCTATTGACTAGCGGGAGGTCCGGTGAGCAGTTCTTC.

The sample holds a few counts of this clone. This chain connects TRBV4-3 to TRBJ2-1; the D gene is possibly TRBD1 (6 bases). Trimming removed 5 bases from V and 3 bases from J, with 14 bases in between. In germline, CDR1 is LGHNA, CDR2 YSLEER. CDR3 length: 15 amino acids. The CDR3 reads CASSENRVRYNEQFF. In DNA form, the CDR3 reads TGCGCCAGCAGCGAAAACAGGGTGCGCTACAATGAGCAGTTCTTC.

This clone was found a few times. V usage is TRBV4-2 and J usage is TRBJ1-6; D remains unclear. From germline, CDR1 is LGHNA and CDR2 YNFKEQ. V was trimmed by 4 bases and J by 7 bases, leaving 8 bases between them. The CDR3 consists of 13 residues. The CDR3 region is CASSPGPNSPLHF. Here the CDR3 DNA reads TGTGCCAGCAGCCCCGGTCCCAATTCACCCCTCCACTTT.

The chain couples TRBV7-7 to TRBJ2-5, with 7 bases aligning to TRBD1. Trimming at V came to 3 bases and at J to 2 bases, leaving 6 bases not matched to a gene. CDR1 is SSHAT and CDR2 is FNYEAQ in the germline V gene (reference sequence). The length of the CDR3 is 15 residues. CDR3 region: CASSFVRGPQETQYF. DNA for the CDR3: TGTGCCAGCAGCTTCGTTAGGGGGCCACAAGAGACCCAGTACTTC.

The rearrangement uses TRBV10-3 and TRBJ2-4, with 9 bases fitting TRBD2. Trimming cost V 3 bases and J 0 bases; bases outside gene matches: 3. Germline V gene data show CDR1 as ENHRY and CDR2 as SYGVKD. This CDR3 has 16 residues. The CDR3 loop reads CAISDLAGLAKNIQYF. CDR3 DNA sequence: TGTGCCATCAGTGATCTAGCGGGGCTAGCCAAAAACATTCAGTACTTC.

The chain employs TRBV29-1 and TRBJ1-1, with 9 bases aligning to TRBD1. V shed 7 bases and J 1 base; nucleotides not matched to a gene: 7. The CDR3 length is 14 residues. The germline CDR1 and CDR2 sequences are SQVTM and ANQGSEA. The CDR3, as DNA: TGCAGCGCTCGGACAGGGGCTTCGAACACTGAAGCTTTCTTT. Translation gives CSARTGASNTEAFF. Full variable domain (missing parts from reference TRBV29-1 and TRBJ1-1): SAVISQKPSRDICQRGTSLTIQCQVDSQVTMMFWYRQQPGQSLTLIATANQGSEATYESGFVIDKFPISRPNLTFSTLTVSNMSPEDSSIYLCSARTGASNTEAFFGQGTRLTVV.

The chain is built from TRBV7-9 and TRBJ2-5, with 16 bases identical to TRBD2. J gave up 5 bases and V 1 base, and 10 bases lay outside the gene matches. The CDR3 totals 19 residues. The germline CDR1 and CDR2 sequences are SEHNR and FQNEAQ (reference sequence). The CDR3 DNA is TGTGCCAGCAGCTTAGGCACCGGGACTAGCGGGAGGGCCTTGGAGACCCAGTACTTC. Its translation is CASSLGTGTSGRALETQYF.

This clone came up a few times. V and J are TRBV5-3 and TRBJ1-3; no clear D. TRBV5-3 is known as an ORF, though its function is uncertain. CDR3 length: 14 amino acids. Trimming left V 4 bases short and J 2 bases short, with 10 bases between. DNA for the CDR3: TGTGCCAGAAGCCATCTCGGGGCTGGAAACACCATATATTTT. Translation: CARSHLGAGNTIYF.

The chain joins TRBV9 to TRBJ1-2; TRBD1 aligns across 8 bases. The ends lost 4 bases at V and 8 bases at J; junction bases unmatched: 13. The CDR3 contains 15 residues. CDR1 is SGDLS and CDR2 is YYNGEE in the germline V gene. The CDR3 loop reads CASSPLRSRGRGYTF. CDR3 coding DNA: TGTGCCAGCAGCCCTTTACGGTCCAGGGGGCGAGGCTACACCTTC.

This rearrangement joins TRBV24-1 to TRBJ2-2; no firm D call. The CDR3 length is 14 residues. Germline V CDR1 and CDR2: KGHDR, SFDVKD. Trimming removed 2 bases from V and 3 bases from J, with 6 bases in between. CDR3 region: CATSDSRDTGELFF. The CDR3 DNA sequence: TGTGCCACCAGTGATTCCCGGGACACCGGGGAGCTGTTTTTT.

V and J are TRBV15 and TRBJ1-4; D unresolved. The length of the CDR3 is 14 residues. Germline V gene data show CDR1 as LNHNV and CDR2 as YYDKDF (reference sequence). The ends were cut back, 1 base at V and 8 bases at J, with 11 bases in the middle. The CDR3 spells CATSRGSVREKLFF. CDR3 in DNA: TGTGCCACCAGCAGAGGCAGCGTGCGGGAAAAACTGTTTTTT.